This T cell receptor beta chain was profiled in a study of T cell responses to AZD1222 COVID-19 vaccine. Germline CDR1 is MNHEY and CDR2 is SVGAGI. This CDR3 region has 13 residues. V was cut by 6 bases and J by 5 bases, with 13 bases left in between. Sequencing used immunoSEQ multiplex PCR; TCRdb keeps in-frame clones, though not all of them. The sample contains more than 60,000 clones, roughly 90% of which appear only once. The sample was peripheral blood, taken on day 0 of AZD1222 vaccination. This rearrangement joins TRBV6-5 to TRBJ1-2, with unresolved D. This TCR was sampled from an adult in good health. The CDR3 coding sequence is TGTGCCAGCAGCCGAAATCTGGGGTATGGCTACACCTTC. Translating it yields CASSRNLGYGYTF.